The following is a T cell receptor beta chain sequence with its context. This clonotype was seen many times. This receptor's antigen is unknown. No qualities accompany the bases; no much larger clone lies one base away. This entry comes from a study of T-cell reconstitution after alpha-beta-depleted transplantation in children (dated by TCRdb to the mid-2010s). With respect to the entire study: The study quantitatively tracked T-cell immune reconstitution after TCRalphabeta/CD19-depleted allogeneic hematopoietic cell transplantation in children using TCR repertoire profiling.

Receptors were amplified or captured by PCR. Reads for this sample came from an Illumina HiSeq 2500. TCR library preparation used molecular barcoding, with unique molecular identifiers applied to normalize quantification of the TCRbeta repertoire. Clones were called with MiXCR by TCRdb after fastp trimmed the public reads at Q25, and only in-frame beta chains were retained. Rows are combined by CDR3 protein, so each entry shows the most common genes and DNA. Counted in this sample were about 610,000 distinct CDR3 sequences; over 9.5% of them appeared once. Jointly, the top ten make up about 4% of the sample. The junction carries 13 bases between V and J, which are trimmed by 7 bases and 4 bases respectively. The CDR3 contains 13 residues, cysteine and phenylalanine counted. Solely the CDR3 DNA is kept, with 39 bases framed from the first base.

The sample was PBMCs from the stem cell graft donor, taken from the stem cell graft. The chain links TRBV12-3 or TRBV12-4 with TRBJ1-2; TRBD1 might be the D gene, on 5 matching bases. The receptor was isolated from a human donor who donated a stem cell graft to a child with acute myeloid leukemia. At the DNA level, the sequence is TGTGCCAGCAACTTTAGGGGTTTCTATGGCTACACCTTC. Its protein reads: CASNFRGFYGYTF.